A single sample gave rise to the 18 T cell receptor beta chains below, sequenced in a study of T cells after yellow fever vaccination. TCRdb passed the 5' RACE reads through MiXCR, listing each CDR3 protein once. The table has about 300,000 distinct CDR3 sequences, almost 4% seen once. The sample consisted of PBMCs, taken 5 days after the yellow fever booster vaccination. The source is a man aged 18 to 29 who received the YFV17D yellow fever vaccine.

V usage is TRBV7-2 and J usage is TRBJ2-4, with TRBD2 as a possible D gene (5 bases). The CDR3 extends over 15 amino acids. Looked up from germline, CDR1 is SGHTA and CDR2 is FQGNSA. Trimming cost V 1 base and J 1 base, with 8 bases left between them. CDR3 DNA sequence: TGTGCCAGCAGCTTAGGAGGGTGGGCCAAAAACATTCAGTACTTC. This encodes CASSLGGWAKNIQYF.

This clonotype was counted only a few times. The chain joins TRBV25-1 to TRBJ2-5; D not certain. The germline V gene has CDR1 MGHDK and CDR2 SYGVNS. V lost 2 bases, J lost 3 bases, and 10 bases lay in between. The length of the CDR3 is 14 residues. This chain's CDR3 is CASSEGNPEETQYF. Written as DNA, the CDR3 is TGTGCCAGCAGTGAAGGGAACCCCGAAGAGACCCAGTACTTC. Variable domain in full (rest from reference TRBV25-1 and TRBJ2-5): EADIYQTPRYLVIGTGKKITLECSQTMGHDKMYWYQQDPGMELHLIHYSYGVNSTEKGDLSSESTVSRIRTEHFPLTLESARPSHTSQYLCASSEGNPEETQYFGPGTRLLVL.

The DNA for the CDR3 is TGTGCCAGCAGCCGGGACAGGGTCGCAATGAACACTGAAGCTTTCTTT. Its protein product is CASSRDRVAMNTEAFF. V and J are TRBV7-2 and TRBJ1-1; 9 bases agree with TRBD1. The V and J ends lost 5 bases and 0 bases, in that order; junction bases with no gene match: 7. The CDR3 totals 16 residues. Looked up from germline, CDR1 is SGHTA and CDR2 is FQGNSA.

This clonotype came up a few times. The chain recombines TRBV11-2 with TRBJ1-1; the D gene is possibly TRBD1 (6 bases). The CDR3 has 13 amino acids. Trimming took 6 bases from V and 3 from J, leaving 11 bases between them. Germline V gene data show CDR1 as SGHAT and CDR2 as FQNNGV. The CDR3 bases are TGTGCCAGCAGTGGGGGGCGGGACACTGAAGCTTTCTTT. Amino acid sequence: CASSGGRDTEAFF.

The genes are TRBV4-1 and TRBJ1-5; D uncertain. Germline V lookup: CDR1 MGHRA, CDR2 YSYEKL. The CDR3 is made up of 13 amino acids. The V gene lost 1 base and the J gene lost 5 bases, with 6 bases spanning the gap. In nucleotides, the CDR3 is TGCGCCAGCAGCCAAGCCTTAGATCAGCCCCAGCATTTT. It is translated as CASSQALDQPQHF.

This clonotype has more than one count but fewer than ten. The rearrangement links TRBV27 to TRBJ2-5, with 8 bases that match TRBD1. The CDR3 is made up of 13 amino acids. CDR1 is MNHEY and CDR2 is SMNVEV in the germline V gene (reference sequence). V lost 5 bases and J lost 7; bases outside the gene matches: 6. CDR3 nucleotides: TGTGCCAGCAGTCCAGGACAGGGATGGACCCAGTACTTC. Amino acids: CASSPGQGWTQYF.

In its sample, this clonotype was seen many times. The chain uses TRBV5-6 and TRBJ2-1; unclear D gene. Germline assignment: CDR1 SGHDT and CDR2 YYEEEE. The germline V and J ends were trimmed by 1 base and 6 bases, with 5 bases remaining between them. The CDR3 spans 12 residues. The CDR3 region is CASSLTVNEQFF. As DNA, the CDR3 is TGTGCCAGCAGCTTGACCGTCAATGAGCAGTTCTTC.

This clonotype was seen only a few times. The chain employs TRBV27 and TRBJ2-1; 7 bases are a match to TRBD1. The CDR3 consists of 12 residues. Germline CDR1 MNHEY, CDR2 SMNVEV (reference sequence). The V gene end was trimmed by 5 bases and the J gene end by 12 bases; junction bases not matched to a gene: 7. The CDR3 sequence: CASSQLTGWQFF. CDR3 coding DNA: TGTGCCAGCAGTCAATTGACAGGGTGGCAGTTCTTC.

This clonotype has a handful of counts. The chain has TRBV4-2 and TRBJ1-4; 9 bases align to TRBD1. There are 17 residues in the CDR3. Losses at the gene ends were 0 bases for V and 4 bases for J; bases not matched to a gene: 6. Germline V gene lookup returns CDR1 LGHNA and CDR2 YNFKEQ. This chain's CDR3 is CASSQEDRGGDNEKLFF. The CDR3 DNA follows: TGTGCCAGCAGCCAAGAAGACAGGGGGGGAGATAATGAAAAACTGTTTTTT.

This clonotype was counted many times. V and J are TRBV12-3 or TRBV12-4 and TRBJ1-2; 7 nucleotides align to TRBD1. With 5 bases clipped from V and 4 bases from J, the junction kept 10 bases outside the gene matches. The CDR3 has 15 amino acids. DNA of the CDR3: TGTGCCAGCAGTACAAGACAGGGAGGTAGCTATGGCTACACCTTC. Translated, it gives CASSTRQGGSYGYTF.

This clonotype was found many times. The chain links TRBV9 to TRBJ2-3, with no clear D. Germline V gives CDR1 SGDLS, CDR2 YYNGEE. CDR3 length: 14 amino acids. V gave up 0 bases and J gave up 2 bases, with 7 bases separating them. The CDR3 loop reads CASSVGHSTDTQYF. CDR3 nucleotides: TGTGCCAGCAGCGTAGGACACTCCACAGATACGCAGTATTTT.

This clonotype was found a few times. V usage is TRBV4-3 and J usage is TRBJ2-3; the match to TRBD2 covers 13 bases. J was trimmed by 14 bases and V by 1 base; bases with no gene match: 9. The CDR3 runs to 15 residues. Germline V gene sequence: CDR1 LGHNA, CDR2 YSLEER. CDR3 in amino acids: CASSQAPLLAGGPYF. CDR3 DNA: TGCGCCAGCAGCCAAGCCCCCTTACTAGCGGGGGGGCCGTATTTT.

This clonotype has more than one count but fewer than ten. The chain combines TRBV4-3 with TRBJ2-3, with D possibly TRBD1 on 5 matching bases. Germline V CDR1 and CDR2: LGHNA, YSLEER. V was clipped by 4 bases and J by 4 bases, with 9 bases between them. The CDR3 has 13 residues. DNA of the CDR3: TGCGCCAGCAGCCCCAGGGCGGCAGATACGCAGTATTTT. Translating gives CASSPRAADTQYF.

On this clonotype itself: The germline gene is not matched at one end of the junction; a read error may be the cause. The chain combines TRBV7-2 with TRBJ1-3; 9 bases fit TRBD1. The germline V gene encodes CDR1 SGHTA and CDR2 FQGNSA. The CDR3 extends over 12 amino acids. The CDR3 coding sequence is TGTGCCAGCAGCCTGTCCCGGGACAGGGCAAATTTT. Translating it yields CASSLSRDRANF.

This clonotype has at least ten counts. This chain joins TRBV5-1 and TRBJ2-1; 7 nucleotides line up with TRBD2. J lost 0 bases, V lost 0 bases, and 12 bases had no gene match. This CDR3 contains 19 residues. Germline CDR1 reads SGHRS; CDR2 reads YFSETQ. CDR3 sequence (DNA): TGCGCCAGCAGCTTGGTCCTCAGCGGGGACTTCAGCTCCTACAATGAGCAGTTCTTC. It encodes CASSLVLSGDFSSYNEQFF.

The chain is built from TRBV25-1 and TRBJ1-1; tentatively, D is TRBD1 (5 bases). V was trimmed by 1 base and J by 8 bases, leaving 5 bases between them. The germline V gene encodes CDR1 MGHDK and CDR2 SYGVNS. This CDR3 region has 11 residues. CDR3: CASSEWGEAFF. The CDR3 coding sequence is TGTGCCAGCAGTGAATGGGGGGAAGCTTTCTTT. Full variable domain (missing parts from reference TRBV25-1 and TRBJ1-1): EADIYQTPRYLVIGTGKKITLECSQTMGHDKMYWYQQDPGMELHLIHYSYGVNSTEKGDLSSESTVSRIRTEHFPLTLESARPSHTSQYLCASSEWGEAFFGQGTRLTVV.

This clonotype has a count of ten or more. J is TRBJ2-2 and V is TRBV7-2; no reliable D call. The V gene lost 5 bases and the J gene lost 6 bases, with 19 bases spanning the gap. The CDR3 covers 16 residues. Germline V gene data show CDR1 as SGHTA and CDR2 as FQGNSA. As DNA, the CDR3 is TGTGCCAGCAGCCCCCAAGGACCGATTCTTGCCGGGGAGCTGTTTTTT. Translated: CASSPQGPILAGELFF. The variable domain in full, completed from reference TRBV7-2 and TRBJ2-2, reads GAGVSQSPSNKVTEKGKDVELRCDPISGHTALYWYRQSLGQGLEFLIYFQGNSAPDKSGLPSDRFSAERTGGSVSTLTIQRTQQEDSAVYLCASSPQGPILAGELFFGEGSRLTVL.

As to this clonotype: The junction departs from germline at one end; a sequencing error may be responsible. V usage is TRBV4-1 and J usage is TRBJ2-1, with 8 nucleotides matching TRBD2. The CDR3 has 14 residues. Germline V gene sequence: CDR1 MGHRA, CDR2 YSYEKL. CDR3 coding DNA: TGCTCCAGCAGCCTGCTTCGGGGGGGGCATGAGCAGTTCTTC. This encodes CSSSLLRGGHEQFF.